This paragraph covers one TCR beta chain sequence. This sample stems from a study of blood T cell repertoires in COVID-19. Study summary: Samples representing acute and convalescent COVID-19 were sourced from the United States, Italy and Spain. Nucleic acid was either cDNA or gDNA, and it came from T cells, B-cell-depleted T cells, or PBMCs.

The repertoire was sequenced with immunoSEQ multiplex PCR; TCRdb's copy has only in-frame clones and lacks some. The table lists fewer than 200,000 clones, 83% of them singletons. V was shortened by 1 base and J by 0 bases, with 14 bases between the two germline ends. The CDR3 contains 16 residues. Germline CDR1 and CDR2: SGHRS and YFSETQ. The TCR comes from a human donor in a cohort sampled during active COVID-19. The V gene is TRBV5-1, the J gene TRBJ2-7; a weak D match, TRBD1 (5 bases). Sequenced material: peripheral blood. The CDR3 DNA reads TGCGCCAGCAGCTTGAAAGCAGGAACAGGCTCCTACGAGCAGTACTTC. Its translation: CASSLKAGTGSYEQYF.